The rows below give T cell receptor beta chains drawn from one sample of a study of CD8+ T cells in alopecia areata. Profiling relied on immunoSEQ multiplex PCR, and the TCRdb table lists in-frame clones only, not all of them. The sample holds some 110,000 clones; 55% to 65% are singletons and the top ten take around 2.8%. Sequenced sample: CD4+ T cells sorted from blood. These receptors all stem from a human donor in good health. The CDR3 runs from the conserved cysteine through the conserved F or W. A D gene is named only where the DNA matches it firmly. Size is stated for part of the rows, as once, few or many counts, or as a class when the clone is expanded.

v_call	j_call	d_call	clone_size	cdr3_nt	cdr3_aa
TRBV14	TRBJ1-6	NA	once	TGTGCCAGCAGCCCCGCGTCGCGACCCCTCCACTTT	CASSPASRPLHF
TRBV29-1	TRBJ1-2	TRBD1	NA	TGCAGCGTTGTGCCCCAGGGGGAGGCTGGCTACACCTTC	CSVVPQGEAGYTF
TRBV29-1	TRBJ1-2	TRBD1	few	TGCAGCGTGGGACAGGGAGCTATCTATGGCTACACCTTC	CSVGQGAIYGYTF
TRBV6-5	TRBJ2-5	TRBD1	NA	TGTGCCAGCCATCAGGGGGATGAGACCCAGTACTTC	CASHQGDETQYF
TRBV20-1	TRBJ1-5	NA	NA	TGCAGTGTGGGTATACAGCCCCAGCATTTT	CSVGIQPQHF
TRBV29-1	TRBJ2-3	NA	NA	TGCAGCGTTGAACGCGGATCCACAGATACGCAGTATTTT	CSVERGSTDTQYF
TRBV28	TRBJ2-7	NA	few	TGTGCCAGCAGTTTGGCAGGGTGGATGAGATACGAGCAGTACTTC	CASSLAGWMRYEQYF
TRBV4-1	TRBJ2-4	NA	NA	TGCGCCAGCAGCCAAGATCTGTACATTCAGTACTTC	CASSQDLYIQYF
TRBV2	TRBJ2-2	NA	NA	TGTGCCAGCAGTGTTGGGAGCGGCGGGGAGCTGTTTTTT	CASSVGSGGELFF
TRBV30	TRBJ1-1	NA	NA	TGTGCCTGGAGTGCAACCGGGACAGAAGCTTTCTTT	CAWSATGTEAFF
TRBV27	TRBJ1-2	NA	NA	TGTGCCAGCAGGGTCCAGCCGGGAAACTATGGCTACACCTTC	CASRVQPGNYGYTF
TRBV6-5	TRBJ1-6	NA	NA	TGTGCCAGCAGTTACTCCGTAAATTCACCCCTCCACTTT	CASSYSVNSPLHF
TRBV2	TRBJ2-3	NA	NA	TGTGCCAGCAATGGCAGGGACACAGATACGCAGTATTTT	CASNGRDTDTQYF
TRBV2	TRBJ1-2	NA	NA	TGTGCCAGCAGTTTAACCCCCTATGGCTACACCTTC	CASSLTPYGYTF
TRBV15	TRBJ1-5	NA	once	TGTGCCACCAGCAGCCCAGGTCCCAATCAGCCCCAGCATTTT	CATSSPGPNQPQHF
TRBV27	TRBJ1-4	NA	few	TGTGCCAGCAGTTTCCGGGGCCGAAATGAAAAACTGTTTTTT	CASSFRGRNEKLFF
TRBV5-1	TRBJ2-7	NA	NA	TGCGCCAGCAGCTTGGCCTCAGGTAGCACCTACGAGCAGTACTTC	CASSLASGSTYEQYF
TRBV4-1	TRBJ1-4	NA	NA	TGCGCCAGCAGCCGGGCGGATTCGACTAATGAAAAACTGTTTTTT	CASSRADSTNEKLFF
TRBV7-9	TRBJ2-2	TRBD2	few	TGTGCCAGCAGCCTGGGACTAGCAAACACCGGGGAGCTGTTTTTT	CASSLGLANTGELFF
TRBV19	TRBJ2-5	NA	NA	TGTGCCAGTGGGACCGGAGAGACCCAGTACTTC	CASGTGETQYF
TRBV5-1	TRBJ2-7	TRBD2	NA	TGCGCCAGCAGCCCCAGGGGCGGGGGGGCCTACGAGCAGTACTTC	CASSPRGGGAYEQYF
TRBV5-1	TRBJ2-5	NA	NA	TGCGCCAGCAGCTCCGGGGGACAAGAGACCCAGTACTTC	CASSSGGQETQYF
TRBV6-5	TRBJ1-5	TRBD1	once	TGTGCCAGCAGCCGAGGGACAGCCGCCAATCAGCCCCAGCATTTT	CASSRGTAANQPQHF
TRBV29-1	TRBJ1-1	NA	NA	TGCAGCGCCCCGGGACAACGTAATGAAGCTTTCTTT	CSAPGQRNEAFF
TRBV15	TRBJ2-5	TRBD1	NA	TGTGCCACCAGCAGGGGACAGGGAAAAGAGACCCAGTACTTC	CATSRGQGKETQYF
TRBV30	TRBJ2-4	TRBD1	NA	TGTGCCTGGAGTGAGATCTACCGGGACAGAAAAAACATTCAGTACTTC	CAWSEIYRDRKNIQYF
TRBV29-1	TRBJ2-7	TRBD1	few	TGCAGCGTTGGGGACAGGGGGCCCGAGCAGTACTTC	CSVGDRGPEQYF
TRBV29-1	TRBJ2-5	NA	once	TGCAGCGTTGATACCCATGAGGAGACCCAGTACTTC	CSVDTHEETQYF
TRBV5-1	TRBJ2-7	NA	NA	TGCGCCAGCAGGCGGGACAGCTCCTACGAGCAGTACTTC	CASRRDSSYEQYF
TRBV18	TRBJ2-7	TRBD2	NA	TGTGCCAGCTCACCGACTAGCGGGGGGGAGCAGTACTTC	CASSPTSGGEQYF
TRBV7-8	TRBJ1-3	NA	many	TGTGCCAGCAGCCCGCCTTTCAACGGAAACACCATATATTTT	CASSPPFNGNTIYF